A selection of T cell receptor beta chains follows, all from one sample in a study of blood T cell repertoires in COVID-19. The method was immunoSEQ multiplex PCR; TCRdb's version includes in-frame clones alone and lacks a portion of them. The table lists around 370,000 clones, roughly 91% of them singletons, with about 1.1% in the top ten. Sequencing used PBMCs or T cells enriched from blood (not recorded which). All receptors come from a woman in her late teens or twenties who had recovered from COVID-19. Both conserved end residues are part of each CDR3. A D gene is named only where the DNA matches it firmly. A row's size may be missing; if present it is once, few, many or a size class.

TRBD1,.,TRBJ2-5,TRBV7-9,CASSQQGYQETQYF,TGTGCCAGCAGCCAACAGGGGTACCAAGAGACCCAGTACTTC
TRBD1,.,TRBJ2-4,TRBV20-1,CSASRFDRGVEPAKNIQYF,TGCAGTGCTAGTCGGTTCGACAGGGGGGTCGAGCCAGCCAAAAACATTCAGTACTTC
TRBD1,few,TRBJ1-2,TRBV19,CASSIAPGGGYTF,TGTGCCAGTAGTATAGCCCCAGGGGGCGGCTACACCTTC
.,.,TRBJ2-7,TRBV5-5,CASRPEPSSYEQYF,TGTGCCAGCAGACCAGAACCCAGCTCCTACGAGCAGTACTTC
.,.,TRBJ2-3,TRBV7-2,CASSPLDFTDTQYF,TGTGCCAGCAGCCCACTCGATTTCACAGATACGCAGTATTTT
.,.,TRBJ1-6,TRBV4-2,CASSQRHPGVRSPLHF,TGTGCCAGCAGCCAAAGGCACCCAGGGGTACGGTCACCCCTCCACTTT
.,.,TRBJ2-2,TRBV9,CASSAIYTGELFF,TGTGCCAGCAGCGCTATATACACCGGGGAGCTGTTTTTT
.,.,TRBJ1-4,TRBV2,CASMFEAATNEKLFF,TGTGCCAGCATGTTCGAGGCGGCAACTAATGAAAAACTGTTTTTT
.,once,TRBJ1-2,TRBV9,CASSTSARIYTF,TGTGCCAGCAGCACCTCGGCCAGGATCTACACCTTC
TRBD1,.,TRBJ1-1,TRBV5-4,CASSVDRGGTEAFF,TGTGCCAGCAGCGTGGACAGGGGGGGGACTGAAGCTTTCTTT
.,.,TRBJ1-6,TRBV18,CASSATVQNSPLHF,TGTGCCAGCTCAGCGACAGTGCAAAATTCACCCCTCCACTTT
TRBD1,.,TRBJ1-2,TRBV5-1,CASSLAAGGLYGYTF,TGCGCCAGCAGCTTGGCTGCAGGGGGCCTTTATGGCTACACCTTC
TRBD1,.,TRBJ2-4,TRBV19,CASSLTGLAKNIQYF,TGTGCCAGTAGCTTGACAGGGCTAGCCAAAAACATTCAGTACTTC
TRBD2,.,TRBJ2-1,TRBV5-1,CASSSAKTSGGLVNEQFF,TGCGCCAGCAGCTCGGCTAAGACTAGCGGGGGCCTTGTCAATGAGCAGTTCTTC
.,few,TRBJ1-2,TRBV6-1,CASSGGLTPLSNYGYTF,TGTGCCAGCAGTGGTGGGCTAACCCCCCTTTCAAACTATGGCTACACCTTC
.,.,TRBJ1-3,TRBV5-1,CASSLPGAGNTIYF,TGCGCCAGCAGCTTGCCGGGAGCTGGAAACACCATATATTTT
.,.,TRBJ1-6,TRBV27,CASSPVVRPTGNSPLHF,TGTGCCAGCAGTCCCGTGGTGCGGCCCACGGGGAATTCACCCCTCCACTTT
TRBD1,.,TRBJ1-1,TRBV5-1,CASSLLSTGGTEAFF,TGCGCCAGCAGCCTTCTTTCGACAGGGGGCACTGAAGCTTTCTTT
.,.,TRBJ1-5,TRBV28,CASSLSGVGNQPQHF,TGTGCCAGCAGTCTCTCAGGGGTCGGCAATCAGCCCCAGCATTTT
TRBD1,.,TRBJ2-2,TRBV5-4,CASSSPGQEEPGELFF,TGTGCCAGCAGTTCACCGGGACAGGAGGAACCCGGGGAGCTGTTTTTT
TRBD2,.,TRBJ2-7,TRBV2,CASLLFQAGSYEQYF,TGTGCCAGCCTCCTCTTTCAAGCGGGGTCCTACGAGCAGTACTTC
.,.,TRBJ2-2,TRBV4-1,CASTKEFTGELFF,TGCGCCAGCACCAAGGAGTTCACCGGGGAGCTGTTTTTT
TRBD1,.,TRBJ1-2,TRBV6-1,CASSVGDSLNRNYGYTF,TGTGCCAGCAGTGTTGGGGACAGCTTAAATCGAAACTATGGCTACACCTTC
.,.,TRBJ2-3,TRBV7-9,CASSLSIGAIDTQYF,TGTGCCAGCAGCTTAAGTATAGGGGCCATAGATACGCAGTATTTT
.,few,TRBJ1-1,TRBV5-1,CASSPGGGGYTEAFF,TGCGCCAGCAGCCCTGGCGGGGGAGGATACACTGAAGCTTTCTTT
TRBD1,.,TRBJ1-5,TRBV7-8,CASSFLTGGFGNQPQHF,TGTGCCAGCAGCTTCCTGACAGGGGGTTTTGGCAATCAGCCCCAGCATTTT
.,.,TRBJ2-3,TRBV10-3,CAISASGMEGDTQYF,TGTGCCATCAGTGCGTCAGGGATGGAGGGAGATACGCAGTATTTT
TRBD1,.,TRBJ2-7,TRBV4-2,CASSRDRDAYEQYF,TGTGCCAGCAGCCGGGACAGGGATGCCTACGAGCAGTACTTC
.,few,TRBJ1-6,TRBV3-1/TRBV3-2,CASSQEVTTEYSPLHF,TGTGCCAGCAGCCAAGAGGTGACGACAGAGTATTCACCCCTCCACTTT
.,.,TRBJ2-7,TRBV6-2/TRBV6-3,CASSRGPEGYF,TGTGCCAGCAGTCGGGGCCCGGAGGGGTACTTC
TRBD1,.,TRBJ2-5,TRBV11-2,CASSTRTGVETQYF,TGTGCCAGCAGCACAAGGACAGGCGTAGAGACCCAGTACTTC
.,few,TRBJ1-5,TRBV7-8,CASSLGEGSNQPQHF,TGTGCCAGCAGCTTAGGGGAGGGGAGCAATCAGCCCCAGCATTTT
TRBD1,.,TRBJ1-6,TRBV5-6,CASSLVTGDFSPLHF,TGTGCCAGCAGCTTGGTCACAGGGGATTTTTCACCCCTCCACTTT
.,.,TRBJ2-5,TRBV7-2,CASSPGSQETQYF,TGTGCCAGCAGCCCGGGATCCCAAGAGACCCAGTACTTC
TRBD2,.,TRBJ2-5,TRBV13,CASSSRLAEVETQYF,TGTGCCAGCAGCTCCCGTCTAGCGGAGGTAGAGACCCAGTACTTC
TRBD2,.,TRBJ2-7,TRBV13,CASSLGAGGPYEQYF,TGTGCCAGCAGCTTAGGTGCGGGGGGGCCCTACGAGCAGTACTTC
.,.,TRBJ1-2,TRBV6-5,CASRGPFHGYTF,TGTGCCAGCAGGGGGCCTTTTCATGGCTACACCTTC
.,.,TRBJ2-5,TRBV11-3,CASSFSGQKETQYF,TGTGCCAGCAGCTTTTCTGGACAGAAAGAGACCCAGTACTTC
TRBD2,few,TRBJ2-7,TRBV4-1,CASSQGTSFGHEQYF,TGCGCCAGCAGCCAAGGGACTAGTTTTGGCCACGAGCAGTACTTC
.,.,TRBJ2-1,TRBV2,CASRDTGYFNEQFF,TGTGCCAGCAGAGATACAGGGTACTTCAATGAGCAGTTCTTC
TRBD2,.,TRBJ2-5,TRBV28,CASSPQRGGLETQYF,TGTGCCAGCAGTCCCCAGCGGGGGGGCCTAGAGACCCAGTACTTC
TRBD1,.,TRBJ1-1,TRBV24-1,CATKGAGGVTEAFF,TGTGCCACCAAGGGGGCGGGTGGAGTCACTGAAGCTTTCTTT
.,.,TRBJ2-5,TRBV27,CASSVLLSQETQYF,TGTGCCAGCAGTGTCCTCCTCTCTCAAGAGACCCAGTACTTC
TRBD1,.,TRBJ1-3,TRBV4-1,CASSQGDRAISGNTIYF,TGCGCCAGCAGCCAAGGGGACAGGGCGATCTCTGGAAACACCATATATTTT
.,.,TRBJ2-3,TRBV6-2/TRBV6-3,CASSSGHKGDTQYF,TGTGCCAGCAGTTCCGGACACAAGGGGGATACGCAGTATTTT
TRBD1,few,TRBJ1-2,TRBV6-5,CASRQGGVPGYTF,TGTGCCAGCAGACAGGGGGGGGTCCCCGGCTACACCTTC
TRBD1,.,TRBJ1-6,TRBV28,CASSFAGGNSPLHF,TGTGCCAGCAGTTTCGCAGGGGGAAATTCACCCCTCCACTTT
TRBD1,once,TRBJ1-1,TRBV27,CASSFQGANTEAFF,TGTGCCAGCAGTTTCCAGGGGGCGAACACTGAAGCTTTCTTT
TRBD1,.,TRBJ2-2,TRBV30,CAWSVGQGDTGELFF,TGTGCCTGGAGCGTCGGACAGGGTGACACCGGGGAGCTGTTTTTT
.,.,TRBJ1-2,TRBV12-3/TRBV12-4,CASSPGLYGYTF,TGTGCCAGCAGCCCGGGTCTCTATGGCTACACCTTC
TRBD1,.,TRBJ2-1,TRBV7-3,CACGQGNYNEQFF,TGTGCCTGTGGACAGGGGAACTACAATGAGCAGTTCTTC
.,.,TRBJ1-5,TRBV11-2,CASSLEGAQPQHF,TGTGCCAGCAGCTTAGAGGGGGCCCAGCCCCAGCATTTT
.,few,TRBJ2-7,TRBV7-9,CASSSDRQAIYEQYF,TGTGCCAGCAGCTCCGATCGGCAGGCAATCTACGAGCAGTACTTC
.,.,TRBJ1-1,TRBV7-9,CASSIQGNWGTEAFF,TGTGCCAGCAGCATTCAGGGAAATTGGGGCACTGAAGCTTTCTTT
TRBD2,.,TRBJ2-1,TRBV9,CASSASGTSLPKQFF,TGTGCCAGCAGCGCATCCGGGACTAGCCTTCCAAAGCAGTTCTTC
TRBD1,once,TRBJ1-5,TRBV27,CASSVDRAALNQPQHF,TGTGCCAGCAGTGTAGACAGGGCAGCCCTTAATCAGCCCCAGCATTTT